This T cell receptor (beta chain) is from a study of T cell responses to AZD1222 COVID-19 vaccine. Study-wide findings and caveats: Donors in the cohort were predominantly white British and more often female, and clonal diversity was possibly underestimated. Mapped onto spike, vaccine-associated CD4 TCRs spanned it and were dominant at 160-218 and 743-854.

For this clone: As yet, its antigen is unknown.

Combined were second doses at about 4 or about 12 weeks. Assay: immunoSEQ multiplex PCR; the TCRdb copy retains only in-frame clones and omits some. There are around 140,000 clones in the sample; about 90% occur only once, and roughly 10% lies in the top ten. Germline V lookup: CDR1 MNHEY, CDR2 SVGEGT. V lost 2 bases to trimming and J lost 7 bases, with 8 bases between them. The CDR3 loop spans 13 amino acids. J is TRBJ2-2 and V is TRBV6-2 or TRBV6-3; D is unclear. The TCR was taken from an adult who received the AZD1222 COVID-19 vaccine. Here the sequenced sample was peripheral blood, taken 28 days after the second AZD1222 dose. CDR3 loop: CASSYQRNGELFF. Here the CDR3 DNA reads TGTGCCAGCAGTTACCAAAGGAACGGGGAGCTGTTTTTT.